The 30 T cell receptor beta chains below come from one sample, sequenced in a study of Ad26.COV2.S vaccination and SARS-CoV-2 variants. Clones were read by immunoSEQ multiplex PCR, and TCRdb kept only the in-frame ones, dropping some. The sample holds about 400,000 clones; around 93% are singletons and the top ten take approximately 1.7%. Described treatment: 15 to 20 received Ad26.COV2.S at low or high dose, single or two shots; a few received placebo; per-sample allocation not given. After the first vaccine or placebo injection, samples were drawn on day 63. The sequencing used peripheral blood, collected in a trial of Ad26.COV2.S vaccine versus placebo. These receptors were obtained from a person aged 18-65 years who received the Ad26.COV2.S COVID-19 vaccine or a placebo.

This rearrangement joins TRBV6-6 to TRBJ2-7; D call uncertain. With 0 bases removed from V and 5 bases from J, the gap between germline ends came to 11 bases. CDR1 is MNHNY and CDR2 is SVGAGI in the germline V gene (reference sequence). The CDR3 has 14 amino acids. The CDR3, as DNA: TGTGCCAGCAGTTACTCGGTCTTTAACGACGAGCAGTACTTC. Residues: CASSYSVFNDEQYF.

V gene TRBV6-6 combines with J gene TRBJ2-4; 10 nucleotides align to TRBD1. CDR1 is MNHNY and CDR2 is SVGAGI in the germline V gene (reference sequence). The CDR3 sequence is 13 residues long. Trimming took 6 bases from V and 9 from J; bases not matched to a gene: 5. CDR3 in amino acids: CASSTGQGTIQYF. The CDR3, as DNA: TGTGCCAGCAGCACGGGACAGGGGACCATTCAGTACTTC.

This rearrangement joins TRBV30 to TRBJ2-7; 11 bases are shared with TRBD1. CDR3 size: 16 residues. Germline V gene data show CDR1 as GTSNPN and CDR2 as SVGIG (reference sequence). J was trimmed by 0 bases and V by 0 bases; bases with no gene match: 4. CDR3 DNA: TGTGCCTGGAGTGTAGCTGGGACAGGGGGCTCCTACGAGCAGTACTTC. It yields the protein CAWSVAGTGGSYEQYF. Full variable domain (rest looked up from reference TRBV30 and TRBJ2-7): SQTIHQWPATLVQPVGSPLSLECTVEGTSNPNLYWYRQAAGRGLQLLFYSVGIGQISSEVPQNLSASRPQDRQFILSSKKLLLSDSGFYLCAWSVAGTGGSYEQYFGPGTRLTVT.

The chain joins TRBV18 to TRBJ1-3; no definite D call. The ends were cut back, 4 bases at V and 2 bases at J, with 12 bases in the middle. CDR3 length: 15 amino acids. Germline V gives CDR1 KGHSH, CDR2 LQKENI. The CDR3 protein is CASSLEIGAGNTIYF. The CDR3 nucleotides read TGTGCCAGCTCACTAGAGATTGGTGCTGGAAACACCATATATTTT. Full variable domain (rest looked up from reference TRBV18 and TRBJ1-3): NAGVMQNPRHLVRRRGQEARLRCSPMKGHSHVYWYRQLPEEGLKFMVYLQKENIIDESGMPKERFSAEFPKEGPSILRIQQVVRGDSAAYFCASSLEIGAGNTIYFGEGSWLTVV.

This chain connects TRBV5-5 to TRBJ2-1; maybe TRBD2 (7 bases). The V and J ends lost 2 bases and 2 bases respectively, with 14 bases between them. The V gene's germline CDR1 is SGHKS and CDR2 YYEKEE (reference sequence). CDR3 length equals 16 residues. CDR3 bases: TGTGCCAGCAGCTTAATCGCGGGGGCTACCTACAATGAGCAGTTCTTC. Amino acid sequence: CASSLIAGATYNEQFF.

This rearrangement joins TRBV19 to TRBJ2-7; D is ambiguous. This CDR3 comprises 13 residues. Deletions cut 5 bases from V and 6 bases from J, with 14 bases between. From germline, CDR1 is LNHDA and CDR2 SQIVND (reference sequence). The CDR3 is CASSSFPSSEQYF. For the CDR3, the DNA is TGTGCCAGTAGTTCCTTCCCCAGCTCCGAGCAGTACTTC.

J is TRBJ1-5 and V is TRBV6-5; tentative D call: TRBD1 (5 bases). Germline assignment: CDR1 MNHEY and CDR2 SVGAGI. The ends were cut back, 5 bases at V and 4 bases at J, with 15 bases in the middle. The CDR3 contains 15 residues. CDR3 nucleotide sequence: TGTGCCAGCAGTACAAGTGGCGGGGGAAATCAGCCCCAGCATTTT. Translated: CASSTSGGGNQPQHF.

The chain is built from TRBV7-2 and TRBJ1-2; no firm D call. V lost 1 base and J 8 bases, leaving 17 bases between the germline ends. The V gene's germline CDR1 is SGHTA and CDR2 FQGNSA. This CDR3 has 15 amino acids. The CDR3 bases are TGTGCCAGCAGCTTAGTCCCGGGCCCTAGTAACGGCTACACCTTC. Encoded protein: CASSLVPGPSNGYTF.

The chain couples TRBV29-1 to TRBJ2-1, with 8 bases identical to TRBD1. CDR1 SQVTM and CDR2 ANQGSEA come from the germline V gene. With V trimmed by 1 base and J by 4 bases, 15 bases remained unmatched. The CDR3 covers 18 residues. The CDR3 region is CSVEVGIGRQGLYNEQFF. The CDR3, as DNA: TGCAGCGTTGAAGTGGGGATTGGGAGACAGGGGTTATACAATGAGCAGTTCTTC.

J is TRBJ2-5 and V is TRBV4-1, with D possibly TRBD1 on 5 matching bases. V was shortened by 1 base and J by 5 bases, with 14 bases between the two germline ends. CDR1 MGHRA and CDR2 YSYEKL come from the germline V gene. The CDR3 has 15 residues. The CDR3 sequence is CASSQAGNRVETQYF. Written as DNA, the CDR3 is TGCGCCAGCAGCCAAGCAGGGAACCGGGTCGAGACCCAGTACTTC.

This chain connects TRBV19 to TRBJ1-1; TRBD1 is a possible D gene (6 bases). CDR3 size: 17 residues. Trimming shortened V by 3 bases and J by 2 bases, and 19 bases separated the two germline ends. In germline, CDR1 is LNHDA, CDR2 SQIVND (reference sequence). The CDR3 region has the DNA TGTGCCAGTAGTATTAGGACAGCTAGAAGGGTTAACACTGAAGCTTTCTTT. Amino acid sequence: CASSIRTARRVNTEAFF.

The chain couples TRBV19 to TRBJ1-6; 9 nucleotides match TRBD1. Germline CDR1 reads LNHDA; CDR2 reads SQIVND (reference sequence). V dropped 7 bases and J dropped 7; count of bases not matched to a gene: 5. CDR3 size: 14 residues. CDR3 amino acids: CASTPGQGNSPLHF. DNA of the CDR3: TGTGCCAGTACTCCGGGACAGGGCAATTCACCCCTCCACTTT.

V is TRBV21-1 and J is TRBJ1-2; the table names TRBD1, a call not compared with the DNA. TRBV21-1 constitutes a pseudogene. The CDR3 sequence is 14 residues long. CDR3 sequence: CASSKRRQYYGYTF. CDR3 coding DNA: TGTGCCAGCAGCAAAAGAAGACAGTACTATGGCTACACCTTC.

The CDR3 DNA reads TGTGCCAGCAGCTTAGTGCCACAGTCCTACGAGCAGTACTTC. Translating it yields CASSLVPQSYEQYF. This chain joins TRBV11-2 and TRBJ2-7; D call uncertain. V lost 1 base and J 1 base, leaving 8 bases between the germline ends. This CDR3 comprises 14 residues. Germline CDR1 reads SGHAT; CDR2 reads FQNNGV.

This rearrangement joins TRBV7-9 to TRBJ2-2; D might be TRBD1 or TRBD2, each matching 5 bases. The CDR3 has 15 amino acids. Germline V gives CDR1 SEHNR, CDR2 FQNEAQ (reference sequence). V was cut by 3 bases and J by 4 bases, with 12 bases left in between. CDR3 loop: CASSFGRAGTGELFF. CDR3 bases: TGTGCCAGCAGCTTCGGCAGGGCGGGCACCGGGGAGCTGTTTTTT.

The V call is TRBV24-1, the J call TRBJ2-1; tentative D call: TRBD2 (7 bases). The CDR3 runs 14 residues. V was clipped by 7 bases and J by 7 bases, with 16 bases between them. Germline V gene sequence: CDR1 KGHDR, CDR2 SFDVKD. In DNA, the CDR3 is TGTGCCACCAGCTGGGCGGGGGCTACGAATGAGCAGTTCTTC. Residues: CATSWAGATNEQFF.

The chain couples TRBV6-5 to TRBJ1-1; TRBD1 is a possible D gene (5 bases). Germline assignment: CDR1 MNHEY and CDR2 SVGAGI. Trimming left V 6 bases short and J 1 base short, with 15 bases between. The CDR3 length is 15 residues. CDR3 DNA sequence: TGTGCCAGCAGCCGGGGCCAAAGAAGGAACACTGAAGCTTTCTTT. It encodes CASSRGQRRNTEAFF.

V usage is TRBV27 and J usage is TRBJ1-6; 7 bases fit TRBD1. The germline V gene encodes CDR1 MNHEY and CDR2 SMNVEV (reference sequence). V dropped 5 bases and J dropped 8; count of bases not matched to a gene: 6. The CDR3 length is 14 residues. The CDR3 DNA is TGTGCCAGCAGTCCCATAGGGGGCTATTCACCCCTCCACTTT. Translated: CASSPIGGYSPLHF.

This clone was detected only once. The chain uses TRBV6-6 and TRBJ2-7, with TRBD1 matching over 10 bases. Germline V gives CDR1 MNHNY, CDR2 SVGAGI (reference sequence). The V segment lost 6 bases and the J segment 4 bases; nucleotides outside the gene matches: 6. The CDR3 spans 14 residues. This chain's CDR3 is CASSQVGQGYEQYF. DNA for the CDR3: TGTGCCAGCAGCCAAGTGGGACAGGGGTACGAGCAGTACTTC.

The chain employs TRBV11-2 and TRBJ2-5, with a weak D call TRBD2 (6 bases). Germline CDR1 is SGHAT and CDR2 is FQNNGV. V was cut by 1 base and J by 5 bases, with 14 bases left in between. The CDR3 contains 15 residues. The CDR3 region has the DNA TGTGCCAGCAGCTTAGCGGGGGAATTAGGGGAGACCCAGTACTTC. The encoded protein is CASSLAGELGETQYF. Full variable domain (outside the CDR3, taken from reference TRBV11-2 and TRBJ2-5): EAGVAQSPRYKIIEKRQSVAFWCNPISGHATLYWYQQILGQGPKLLIQFQNNGVVDDSQLPKDRFSAERLKGVDSTLKIQPAKLEDSAVYLCASSLAGELGETQYFGPGTRLLVL.

This clone was seen just once. CDR3 bases: TGCGCCAGCAGCCACAAGGGGACGTCAGACACCGGGGAGCTGTTTTTT. Encoded protein: CASSHKGTSDTGELFF. The rearrangement links TRBV4-1 to TRBJ2-2, with D perhaps assigned TRBD1 or TRBD2 (5 bases each). This CDR3 spans 16 amino acids. Germline V gene lookup returns CDR1 MGHRA and CDR2 YSYEKL. Trimming shortened V by 3 bases and J by 3 bases, and 14 bases separated the two germline ends.

This chain uses TRBV6-6 with TRBJ1-2; D might be TRBD1 (5 bases). V was clipped by 3 bases and J by 8 bases, with 13 bases between them. Germline CDR1 MNHNY, CDR2 SVGAGI (reference sequence). This CDR3 has 13 amino acids. CDR3 residues: CASSYSETAGYTF. CDR3 nucleotides: TGTGCCAGCAGTTATAGCGAGACAGCAGGCTACACCTTC.

This rearrangement joins TRBV5-1 to TRBJ1-1; D may be TRBD1 (6 bases). Trimming left V 0 bases short and J 5 bases short, with 11 bases between. Germline V CDR1 and CDR2: SGHRS, YFSETQ. The CDR3 totals 14 residues. The CDR3 nucleotides read TGCGCCAGCAGCTTGGAACAGGGACGTACTGAAGCTTTCTTT. Its translation is CASSLEQGRTEAFF.

The sample holds one count of this clone. The J gene is TRBJ1-3, the V gene TRBV21-1. TRBV21-1 is a pseudogene segment. This CDR3 is built from 18 residues. In nucleotides, the CDR3 is TGTGCCAGCAGCAAAGATGGACGGACTCCTAGCTCTGGAAACACCATATATTTT. Protein product: CASSKDGRTPSSGNTIYF.

This clone was detected once. The chain links TRBV2 to TRBJ2-1, with TRBD1 matching over 7 bases. The ends lost 2 bases at V and 0 bases at J; junction bases unmatched: 4. This CDR3 has 16 amino acids. Germline V gene sequence: CDR1 SNHLY, CDR2 FYNNEI. CDR3 amino acids: CASSELGGSSYNEQFF. As DNA, the CDR3 is TGTGCCAGCAGTGAATTAGGGGGCAGCTCCTACAATGAGCAGTTCTTC.

This sequence joins TRBV19 and TRBJ2-7; tentative D call: TRBD1 (7 bases). The CDR3 has 13 amino acids. CDR1 and CDR2 from the germline V gene are LNHDA and SQIVND (reference sequence). Trimming shortened V by 6 bases and J by 5 bases, and 14 bases separated the two germline ends. This CDR3 is CASRSGGRNEQYF. CDR3 DNA sequence: TGTGCCAGTAGGTCAGGGGGGCGCAACGAGCAGTACTTC. Full variable domain (remainder filled in from reference TRBV19 and TRBJ2-7): DGGITQSPKYLFRKEGQNVTLSCEQNLNHDAMYWYRQDPGQGLRLIYYSQIVNDFQKGDIAEGYSVSREKKESFPLTVTSAQKNPTAFYLCASRSGGRNEQYFGPGTRLTVT.

V gene TRBV5-1 combines with J gene TRBJ1-1, with 9 bases matching TRBD1. The trim removed 0 bases at V and 3 bases at J, leaving 6 bases unmatched. The CDR3 contains 16 residues. Germline V lookup: CDR1 SGHRS, CDR2 YFSETQ. For the CDR3, the DNA is TGCGCCAGCAGCTTGGCTGGTCGACAGGGGGACACTGAAGCTTTCTTT. Translated: CASSLAGRQGDTEAFF.

The chain recombines TRBV6-5 with TRBJ1-1; D possibly corresponds to TRBD1 (6 bases). The germline V gene has CDR1 MNHEY and CDR2 SVGAGI. V dropped 6 bases and J dropped 1 base, with 12 bases sitting between them. The CDR3 contains 14 residues. This chain's CDR3 is CASRQGNRNTEAFF. The CDR3 DNA follows: TGTGCCAGCAGGCAGGGGAACAGGAACACTGAAGCTTTCTTT.

CDR3 in DNA: TGTGCCAGCAGGACGTCAGGGGGAACTAATGAAAAACTGTTTTTT. Its translation is CASRTSGGTNEKLFF. The rearrangement links TRBV6-5 to TRBJ1-4, with 7 bases that match TRBD1. There are 15 residues in the CDR3. In germline, CDR1 is MNHEY, CDR2 SVGAGI. V gave up 6 bases and J gave up 1 base; unmatched junction bases: 5.

The V gene is TRBV4-1, the J gene TRBJ2-3, with D uncertain. Germline lookup yields CDR1 MGHRA and CDR2 YSYEKL. The CDR3 is 14 residues long. V lost 1 base to trimming and J lost 0 bases, with 5 bases between them. The CDR3 region is CASSQVGSTDTQYF. For the CDR3, the DNA is TGCGCCAGCAGCCAAGTAGGAAGCACAGATACGCAGTATTTT.